The rows below give T cell receptor beta chains drawn from one sample of a study of CD8 T cells in Susac syndrome. MiXCR, run by TCRdb on the immunoSEQ multiplex PCR reads, gives a single entry per CDR3 protein. The sample has about 300,000 distinct CDR3 sequences, 92% seen once; the top ten hold roughly 0.064%. Sequenced: CD4+ T cells from PBMCs. These receptor sequences come from a human donor with multiple sclerosis. Both conserved end residues are part of each CDR3. The D gene is left open where the match is weak. Only part of the rows carry a size: once, few, many, or a class if the clone is expanded.

D	J	V	size	CDR3	DNA
NA	TRBJ2-7	TRBV5-6	NA	CASSLRGGVYEQYF	TGTGCCAGCAGCTTGCGGGGCGGAGTGTACGAGCAGTACTTC
NA	TRBJ2-2	TRBV19	NA	CASSIEKWFRDGTGELFF	TGTGCCAGTAGTATAGAGAAGTGGTTCCGGGATGGCACCGGGGAGCTGTTTTTT
TRBD1	TRBJ1-4	TRBV5-6	NA	CASSPTPGTGDEKLFF	TGTGCCAGCAGCCCAACCCCCGGGACAGGGGATGAAAAACTGTTTTTT
NA	TRBJ2-1	TRBV7-9	NA	CASSLMRDYNEQFF	TGTGCCAGCAGCTTAATGAGGGACTACAATGAGCAGTTCTTC
NA	TRBJ1-1	TRBV2	NA	CASRPGSVEAFF	TGTGCCAGCAGACCCGGGTCGGTTGAAGCTTTCTTT
NA	TRBJ2-5	TRBV15	NA	CATSRDQKAQETQYF	TGTGCCACCAGCAGAGATCAGAAGGCGCAAGAGACCCAGTACTTC
NA	TRBJ2-7	TRBV7-2	NA	CASSRSVRPYEQYF	TGTGCCAGCAGTCGTTCAGTCAGGCCCTACGAGCAGTACTTC
NA	TRBJ2-1	TRBV7-2	NA	CASSFQSNDNEQFF	TGTGCCAGCAGCTTCCAGAGTAATGACAATGAGCAGTTCTTC
NA	TRBJ1-3	TRBV19	NA	CASSDSTYSGNTIYF	TGTGCCAGTTCCGACAGCACCTACTCTGGAAACACCATATATTTT
TRBD2	TRBJ2-3	TRBV6-2/TRBV6-3	NA	CASSYGLGTDTQYF	TGTGCCAGCAGTTATGGACTAGGCACAGATACGCAGTATTTT
TRBD2	TRBJ2-1	TRBV25-1	NA	CASSGWRLASNEQFF	TGTGCCAGCAGTGGGTGGCGACTAGCTTCCAATGAGCAGTTCTTC
NA	TRBJ1-1	TRBV11-3	NA	CASSGDVHEAFF	TGTGCCAGCAGCGGGGACGTACACGAAGCTTTCTTT
NA	TRBJ2-5	TRBV11-2	NA	CASSFNVGVPTQYF	TGTGCCAGCAGCTTCAACGTAGGGGTCCCGACCCAGTACTTC
TRBD1	TRBJ1-1	TRBV18	NA	CASSPWTGVGTEAFF	TGTGCCAGCTCACCCTGGACAGGGGTTGGCACTGAAGCTTTCTTT
TRBD2	TRBJ2-5	TRBV24-1	NA	CATSRGEETQYF	TGTGCCACCAGTCGGGGGGAAGAGACCCAGTACTTC
NA	TRBJ2-5	TRBV28	NA	CASSLSQADGRETQYF	TGTGCCAGCAGTTTATCACAGGCGGATGGGAGAGAGACCCAGTACTTC
NA	TRBJ2-1	TRBV19	NA	CASSPLASIYNEQFF	TGTGCCAGTAGCCCACTAGCTAGTATCTACAATGAGCAGTTCTTC
TRBD1	TRBJ1-4	TRBV5-1	few	CASSLVPGGTEKLFF	TGCGCCAGCAGCTTGGTCCCAGGGGGCACTGAAAAACTGTTTTTT
NA	TRBJ2-1	TRBV7-3	NA	CASSLKGESNEQFF	TGTGCCAGCAGCTTAAAGGGGGAAAGCAATGAGCAGTTCTTC
NA	TRBJ1-5	TRBV12-3/TRBV12-4	NA	CASTTAANSNQPQHF	TGTGCCAGCACCACGGCGGCAAATAGCAATCAGCCCCAGCATTTT
TRBD1	TRBJ1-4	TRBV4-3	NA	CASSQEWAGGAGNEKLFF	TGCGCCAGCAGCCAAGAATGGGCAGGGGGCGCGGGAAATGAAAAACTGTTTTTT